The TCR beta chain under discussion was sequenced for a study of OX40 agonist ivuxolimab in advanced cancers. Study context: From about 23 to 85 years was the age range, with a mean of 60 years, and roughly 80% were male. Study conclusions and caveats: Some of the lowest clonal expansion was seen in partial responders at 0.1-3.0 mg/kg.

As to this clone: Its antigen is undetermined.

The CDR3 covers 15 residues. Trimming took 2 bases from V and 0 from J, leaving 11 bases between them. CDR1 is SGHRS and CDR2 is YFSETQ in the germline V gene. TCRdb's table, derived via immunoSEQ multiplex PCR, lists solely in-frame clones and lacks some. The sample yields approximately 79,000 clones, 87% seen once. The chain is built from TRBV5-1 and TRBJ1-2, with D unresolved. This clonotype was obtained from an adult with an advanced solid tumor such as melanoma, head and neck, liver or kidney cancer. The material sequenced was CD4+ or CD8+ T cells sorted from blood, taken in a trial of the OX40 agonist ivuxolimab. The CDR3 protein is CASSFNGRTNYGYTF. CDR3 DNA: TGCGCCAGCAGCTTCAATGGACGGACTAACTATGGCTACACCTTC.